One sample yielded the 12 T cell receptor beta chains listed below, sequenced in a study of T cell responses to AZD1222 COVID-19 vaccine. Produced via immunoSEQ multiplex PCR; TCRdb's table is partial and in-frame only. Of 110,000 to 150,000 clones listed, about 93% are singletons. The sequences come from peripheral blood, collected on day 0 of AZD1222 vaccination. The source of these receptors is an adult in good health.

V gene TRBV2 combines with J gene TRBJ1-1; 9 bases agree with TRBD1. CDR1 is SNHLY and CDR2 is FYNNEI in the germline V gene. J lost 9 bases, V lost 7 bases, and 9 bases had no gene match. The length of the CDR3 is 13 residues. The CDR3: CASKGDRVFKAFF. CDR3 DNA sequence: TGTGCCAGCAAGGGGGACAGGGTGTTTAAAGCTTTCTTT.

The rearrangement uses TRBV19 and TRBJ2-3; 8 positions match TRBD1. The germline CDR1 and CDR2 sequences are LNHDA and SQIVND (reference sequence). Trimming took 4 bases from V and 0 from J; bases not matched to a gene: 3. The CDR3 runs to 15 residues. CDR3 bases: TGTGCCAGTAGTACAGGGGGCGTCAGCACAGATACGCAGTATTTT. Residues: CASSTGGVSTDTQYF.

The chain couples TRBV4-1 to TRBJ1-1, with D perhaps TRBD1 (5 bases). Looked up from germline, CDR1 is MGHRA and CDR2 is YSYEKL. The V and J ends lost 0 bases and 3 bases respectively, with 14 bases between them. CDR3 length: 16 residues. Here the CDR3 DNA reads TGCGCCAGCAGCCAAGAAGAAAGGGGCTTGGACACTGAAGCTTTCTTT. It yields the protein CASSQEERGLDTEAFF.

The gene calls are TRBV12-3 or TRBV12-4 and TRBJ1-2; possibly TRBD1 for D (6 bases). The V gene lost 6 bases and the J gene lost 0 bases, with 8 bases spanning the gap. CDR3 length equals 13 residues. The CDR3 spells CASRDRSNYGYTF. CDR3 DNA sequence: TGTGCCAGCAGGGACAGATCTAACTATGGCTACACCTTC.

The chain carries TRBV7-3 and TRBJ1-1; TRBD1 might be the D (5 bases). The V gene lost 5 bases and the J gene lost 1 base, with 5 bases spanning the gap. The CDR3 runs 12 residues. CDR1 is SGHTA, CDR2 FQGTGA, per germline. The DNA of the CDR3 is TGTGCCAGCAGCACAGGGAACACTGAAGCTTTCTTT. This sequence encodes CASSTGNTEAFF.

The chain has TRBV7-6 and TRBJ2-7, with D possibly being TRBD1 (6 bases). Deletions cut 1 base from V and 0 bases from J, with 10 bases between. This CDR3 region has 15 residues. The germline CDR1 and CDR2 sequences are SGHVS and FNYEAQ. The CDR3 DNA sequence: TGTGCCAGCAGCTTAGAAGGGGGTGCCTCCTACGAGCAGTACTTC. Translation: CASSLEGGASYEQYF.

The chain has TRBV11-1 and TRBJ1-2; D uncertain. Germline CDR1 reads SGHAT; CDR2 reads FQDESV (reference sequence). This CDR3 is 15 amino acids long. Trimming stripped 5 bases from V and 5 bases from J, with 18 bases between. The CDR3 DNA is TGTGCCAGCAGCCCCGCGGGGTCGGTGAATTATGGCTACACCTTC. It encodes CASSPAGSVNYGYTF.

This clone was detected once. The rearrangement joins TRBV6-1 to TRBJ1-6; D is perhaps TRBD1 (5 bases). Germline V lookup: CDR1 MNHNS, CDR2 SASEGT. The CDR3 loop spans 14 amino acids. Trimming stripped 2 bases from V and 8 bases from J, with 10 bases between. This CDR3 reads CASSELQADSPLHF. The DNA of the CDR3 is TGTGCCAGCAGTGAACTACAGGCCGATTCACCCCTCCACTTT.

The chain's CDR3 is CASSLTLTGGSEKLFF. As DNA, the CDR3 is TGCGCCAGCAGCTTGACGCTGACAGGGGGGAGTGAAAAACTGTTTTTT. This sequence joins TRBV5-1 and TRBJ1-4; 9 bases are a match to TRBD1. CDR1 is SGHRS and CDR2 is YFSETQ in the germline V gene. The CDR3 is 16 residues long. With 1 base clipped from V and 7 bases from J, the junction kept 8 bases outside the gene matches. Using reference TRBV5-1 and TRBJ1-4 for the parts outside the CDR3, the full variable domain is KAGVTQTPRYLIKTRGQQVTLSCSPISGHRSVSWYQQTPGQGLQFLFEYFSETQRNKGNFPGRFSGRQFSNSRSEMNVSTLELGDSALYLCASSLTLTGGSEKLFFGSGTQLSVL.

This sequence joins TRBV19 and TRBJ2-7; 9 bases are a match to TRBD1. CDR1 and CDR2 from the germline V gene are LNHDA and SQIVND (reference sequence). V lost 0 bases to trimming and J lost 6 bases; unmatched junction nucleotides: 6. This CDR3 is built from 15 residues. The CDR3 reads CASSIEGQGKLEQYF. CDR3 in DNA: TGTGCCAGTAGTATAGAGGGACAGGGTAAACTCGAGCAGTACTTC.

The CDR3 sequence is CASSPNKLAGGPNTQYF. Written as DNA, the CDR3 is TGTGCCAGCAGCCCTAACAAACTAGCGGGGGGCCCAAATACGCAGTATTTT. The J gene is TRBJ2-3, the V gene TRBV7-9; 12 bases agree with TRBD2. The ends lost 5 bases at V and 7 bases at J; junction bases unmatched: 13. The CDR3 extends over 17 amino acids. Germline CDR1 is SEHNR and CDR2 is FQNEAQ (reference sequence).

The J gene is TRBJ1-2, the V gene TRBV4-1, with 7 bases lining up with TRBD1. J lost 4 bases, V lost 4 bases, and 12 bases had no gene match. This CDR3 is built from 16 residues. Germline lookup yields CDR1 MGHRA and CDR2 YSYEKL. CDR3 DNA: TGCGCCAGCAGCCCCAGGGGGTTTAAACTTGTCTATGGCTACACCTTC. It translates to CASSPRGFKLVYGYTF.